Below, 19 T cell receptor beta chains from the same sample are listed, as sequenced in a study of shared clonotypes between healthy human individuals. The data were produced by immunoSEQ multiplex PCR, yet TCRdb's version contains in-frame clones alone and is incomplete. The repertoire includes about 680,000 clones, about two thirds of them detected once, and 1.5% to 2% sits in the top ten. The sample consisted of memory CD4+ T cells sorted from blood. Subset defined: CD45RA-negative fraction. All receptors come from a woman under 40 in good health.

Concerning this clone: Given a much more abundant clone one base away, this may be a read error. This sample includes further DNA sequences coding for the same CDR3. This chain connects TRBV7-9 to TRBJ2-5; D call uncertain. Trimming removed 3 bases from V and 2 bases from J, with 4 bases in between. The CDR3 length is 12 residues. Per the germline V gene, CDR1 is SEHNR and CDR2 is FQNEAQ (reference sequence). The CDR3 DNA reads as TGTGCCAGCAGCTTGGGGCAAGAGACCCAGTACTTC. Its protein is CASSLGQETQYF.

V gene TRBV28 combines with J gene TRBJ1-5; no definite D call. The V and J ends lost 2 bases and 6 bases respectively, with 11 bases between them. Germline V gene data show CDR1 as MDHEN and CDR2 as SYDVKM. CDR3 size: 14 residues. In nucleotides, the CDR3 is TGTGCCAGCAGTTTACCGGTAGGCGGTCAGCCCCAGCATTTT. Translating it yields CASSLPVGGQPQHF.

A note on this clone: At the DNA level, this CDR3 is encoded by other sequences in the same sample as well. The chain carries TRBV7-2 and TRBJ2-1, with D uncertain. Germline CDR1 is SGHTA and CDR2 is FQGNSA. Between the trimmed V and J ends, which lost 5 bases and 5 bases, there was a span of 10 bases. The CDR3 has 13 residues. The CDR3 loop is CASSTQRDNEQFF. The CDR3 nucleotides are TGTGCCAGCAGCACACAGAGAGACAATGAGCAGTTCTTC.

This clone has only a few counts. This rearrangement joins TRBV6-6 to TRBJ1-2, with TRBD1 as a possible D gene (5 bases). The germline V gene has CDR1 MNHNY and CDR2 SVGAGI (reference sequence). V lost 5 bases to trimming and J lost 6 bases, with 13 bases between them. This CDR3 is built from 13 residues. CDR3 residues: CASSRQGSDGYTF. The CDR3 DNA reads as TGTGCCAGCAGTAGGCAGGGTAGTGATGGCTACACCTTC.

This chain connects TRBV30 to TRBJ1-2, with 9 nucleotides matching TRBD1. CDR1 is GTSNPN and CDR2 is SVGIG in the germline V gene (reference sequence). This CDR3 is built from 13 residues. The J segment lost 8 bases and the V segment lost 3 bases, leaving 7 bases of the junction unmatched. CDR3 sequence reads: CAWRQTGGRGYTF. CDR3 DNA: TGTGCCTGGAGACAGACAGGGGGTAGGGGCTACACCTTC.

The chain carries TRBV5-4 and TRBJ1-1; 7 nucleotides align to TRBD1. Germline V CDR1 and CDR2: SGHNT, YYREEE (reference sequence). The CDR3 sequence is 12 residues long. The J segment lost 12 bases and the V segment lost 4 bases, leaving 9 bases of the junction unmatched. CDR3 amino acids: CASSQDEGATFF. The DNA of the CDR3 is TGTGCCAGCAGCCAAGACGAGGGGGCGACTTTCTTT.

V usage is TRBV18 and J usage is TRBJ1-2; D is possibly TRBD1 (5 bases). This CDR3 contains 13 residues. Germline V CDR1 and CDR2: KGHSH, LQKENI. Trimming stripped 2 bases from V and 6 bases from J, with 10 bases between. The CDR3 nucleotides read TGTGCCAGCTCACCAGTGGTAGGGGATGGCTACACCTTC. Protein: CASSPVVGDGYTF. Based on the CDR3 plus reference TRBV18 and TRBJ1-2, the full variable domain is NAGVMQNPRHLVRRRGQEARLRCSPMKGHSHVYWYRQLPEEGLKFMVYLQKENIIDESGMPKERFSAEFPKEGPSILRIQQVVRGDSAAYFCASSPVVGDGYTFGSGTRLTVV.

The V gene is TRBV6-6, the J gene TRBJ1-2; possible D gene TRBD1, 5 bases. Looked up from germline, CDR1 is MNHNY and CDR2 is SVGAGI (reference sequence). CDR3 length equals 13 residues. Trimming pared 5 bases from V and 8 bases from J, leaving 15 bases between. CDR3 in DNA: TGTGCCAGCAGTCCCACCCAGGGTGGAGGCTACACCTTC. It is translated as CASSPTQGGGYTF.

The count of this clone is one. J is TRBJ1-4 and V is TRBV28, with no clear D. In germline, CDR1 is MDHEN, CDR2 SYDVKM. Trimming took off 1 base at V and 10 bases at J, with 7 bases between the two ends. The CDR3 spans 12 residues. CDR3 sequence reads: CASSLSQSKLFF. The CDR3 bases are TGTGCCAGCAGTTTATCTCAGTCAAAACTGTTTTTT.

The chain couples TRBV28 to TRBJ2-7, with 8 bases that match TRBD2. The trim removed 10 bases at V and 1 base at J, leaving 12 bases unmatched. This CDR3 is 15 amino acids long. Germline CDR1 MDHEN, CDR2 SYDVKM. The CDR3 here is CAIHDPRGGSYEQYF. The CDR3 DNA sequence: TGTGCCATCCATGATCCTCGGGGGGGATCCTACGAGCAGTACTTC.

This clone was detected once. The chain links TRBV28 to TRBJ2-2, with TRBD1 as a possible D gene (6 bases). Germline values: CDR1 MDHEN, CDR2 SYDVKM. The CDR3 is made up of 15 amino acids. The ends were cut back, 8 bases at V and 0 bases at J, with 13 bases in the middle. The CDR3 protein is CASSTQGTNTGELFF. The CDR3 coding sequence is TGTGCCAGCTCGACCCAGGGGACGAACACCGGGGAGCTGTTTTTT. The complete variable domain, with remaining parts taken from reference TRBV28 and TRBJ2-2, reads DVKVTQSSRYLVKRTGEKVFLECVQDMDHENMFWYRQDPGLGLRLIYFSYDVKMKEKGDIPEGYSVSREKKERFSLILESASTNQTSMYLCASSTQGTNTGELFFGEGSRLTVL.

CDR3 in amino acids: CASRLEGQGQGKLFF. In nucleotides, the CDR3 is TGTGCAAGTCGCTTAGAGGGTCAGGGTCAAGGAAAACTGTTTTTT. This chain connects TRBV12-2 to TRBJ1-4; the tabulated D call, TRBD1, remains unverified against the DNA. TRBV12-2 is termed a pseudogene. The CDR3 spans 15 residues.

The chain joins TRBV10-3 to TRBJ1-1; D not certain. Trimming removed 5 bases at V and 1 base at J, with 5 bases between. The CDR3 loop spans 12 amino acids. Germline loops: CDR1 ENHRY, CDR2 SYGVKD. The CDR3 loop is CAISRENTEAFF. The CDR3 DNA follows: TGTGCCATCAGTCGGGAGAACACTGAAGCTTTCTTT.

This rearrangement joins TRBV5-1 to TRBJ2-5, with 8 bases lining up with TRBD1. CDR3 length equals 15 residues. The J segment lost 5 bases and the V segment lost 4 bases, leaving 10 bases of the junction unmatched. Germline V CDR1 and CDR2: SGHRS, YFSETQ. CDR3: CASSVKGQGPETQYF. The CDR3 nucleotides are TGCGCCAGCAGCGTGAAAGGACAGGGCCCCGAGACCCAGTACTTC.

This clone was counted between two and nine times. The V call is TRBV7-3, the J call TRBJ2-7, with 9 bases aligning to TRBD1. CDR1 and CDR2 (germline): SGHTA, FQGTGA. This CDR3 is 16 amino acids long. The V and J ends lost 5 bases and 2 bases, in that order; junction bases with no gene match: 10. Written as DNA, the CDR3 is TGTGCCAGCAGCCCTAGGGGGGGACAGGGACCCTACGAGCAGTACTTC. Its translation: CASSPRGGQGPYEQYF.

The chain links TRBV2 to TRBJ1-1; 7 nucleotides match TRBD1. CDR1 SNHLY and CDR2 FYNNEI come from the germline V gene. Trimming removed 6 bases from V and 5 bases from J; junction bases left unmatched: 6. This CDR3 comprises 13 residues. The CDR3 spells CASRTTGETEAFF. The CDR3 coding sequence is TGTGCCAGCAGGACAACAGGGGAAACTGAAGCTTTCTTT.

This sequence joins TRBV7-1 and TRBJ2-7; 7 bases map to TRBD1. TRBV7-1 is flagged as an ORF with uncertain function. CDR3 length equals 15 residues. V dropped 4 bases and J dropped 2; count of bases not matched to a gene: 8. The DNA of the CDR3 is TGTGCCAGCAGCTTACCCGGGACAGAGACCTACGAGCAGTACTTC. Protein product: CASSLPGTETYEQYF.

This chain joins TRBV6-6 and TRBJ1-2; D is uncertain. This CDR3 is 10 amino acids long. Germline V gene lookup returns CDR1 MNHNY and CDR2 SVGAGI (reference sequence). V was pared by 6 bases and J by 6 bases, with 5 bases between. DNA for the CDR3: TGTGCCAGCAGCTCAAATGGCTACACCTTC. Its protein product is CASSSNGYTF.

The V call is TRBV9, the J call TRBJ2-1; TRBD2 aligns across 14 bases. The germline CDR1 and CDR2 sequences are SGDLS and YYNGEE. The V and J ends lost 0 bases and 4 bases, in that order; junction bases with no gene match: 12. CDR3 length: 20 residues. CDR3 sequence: CASSVGGAGTSGREYNEQFF. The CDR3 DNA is TGTGCCAGCAGCGTAGGGGGGGCTGGGACTAGCGGGAGAGAATACAATGAGCAGTTCTTC.